The present T cell receptor beta chain was sequenced within a study of cytomegalovirus exposure and HLA in healthy donors. Overall study context: Across a few hundred genotyped donors, just over 80% landed in the Caucasian-associated ancestry cluster.

Findings and caveats of the study: In terms of immune exposure information, only CMV serostatus was available. Common viral pathogens seemed, in a later analysis, to connect with several of the most significant clusters.

The primer mix had 60 Vbeta and 13 Jbeta primers. The data were produced by immunoSEQ multiplex PCR, yet TCRdb's version contains in-frame clones alone and is incomplete. The sample has under 150,000 clones; over 60% are singletons. V shed 3 bases and J 4 bases; nucleotides not matched to a gene: 5. The CDR3 runs 15 residues. The germline V gene has CDR1 MGHRA and CDR2 YSYEKL. Points on this clone: The antigen is unknown.

Sequencing used PBMCs. The TCR was taken from a woman in her thirties in good health and CMV-seropositive. The J gene is TRBJ1-2, the V gene TRBV4-1, with TRBD1 matching 10 bases. CDR3 sequence: CASSHPGTGVYGYTF. The CDR3 nucleotides are TGCGCCAGCAGCCACCCCGGGACAGGGGTCTATGGCTACACCTTC.